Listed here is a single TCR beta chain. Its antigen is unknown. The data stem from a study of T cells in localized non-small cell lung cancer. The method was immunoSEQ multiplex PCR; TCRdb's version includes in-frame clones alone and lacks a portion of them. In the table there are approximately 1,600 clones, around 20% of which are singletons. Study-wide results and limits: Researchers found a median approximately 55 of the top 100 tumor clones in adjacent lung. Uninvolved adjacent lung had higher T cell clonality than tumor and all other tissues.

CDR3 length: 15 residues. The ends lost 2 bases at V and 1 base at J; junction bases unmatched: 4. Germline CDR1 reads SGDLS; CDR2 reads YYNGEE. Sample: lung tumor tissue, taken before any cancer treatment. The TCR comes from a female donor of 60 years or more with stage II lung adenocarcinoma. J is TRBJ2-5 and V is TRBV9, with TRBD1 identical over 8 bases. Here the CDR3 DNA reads TGTGCCAGCAGCGTTCAGGACAGGGCCCAAGAGACCCAGTACTTC. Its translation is CASSVQDRAQETQYF.